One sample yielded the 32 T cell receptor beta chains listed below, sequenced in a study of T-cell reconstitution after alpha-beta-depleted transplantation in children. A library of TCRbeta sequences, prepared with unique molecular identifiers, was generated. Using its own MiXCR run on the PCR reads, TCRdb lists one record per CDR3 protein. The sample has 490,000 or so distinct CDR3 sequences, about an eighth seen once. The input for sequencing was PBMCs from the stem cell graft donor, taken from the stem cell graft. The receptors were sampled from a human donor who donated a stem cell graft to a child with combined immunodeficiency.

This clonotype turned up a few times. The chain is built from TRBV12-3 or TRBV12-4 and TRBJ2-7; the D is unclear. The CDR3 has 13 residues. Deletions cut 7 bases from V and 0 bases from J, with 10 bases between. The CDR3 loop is CASKPKSSYEQYF. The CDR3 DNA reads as TGTGCCAGCAAACCAAAAAGCTCCTACGAGCAGTACTTC.

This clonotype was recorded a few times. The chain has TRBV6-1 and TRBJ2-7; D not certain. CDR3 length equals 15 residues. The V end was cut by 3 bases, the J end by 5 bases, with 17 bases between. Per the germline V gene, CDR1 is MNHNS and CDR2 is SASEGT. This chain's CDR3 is CASSDEARGMDEQYF. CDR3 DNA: TGTGCCAGCAGTGACGAGGCCCGAGGCATGGACGAGCAGTACTTC.

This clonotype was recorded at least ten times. CDR3 DNA sequence: TGTGCCAGCAGTTTCGGGGGCCTTACCGGGACAGGGAGCGAAAAACTGTTTTTT. Protein sequence: CASSFGGLTGTGSEKLFF. The V and J genes are TRBV27 and TRBJ1-4; 9 positions match TRBD1. The CDR3 has 18 residues. The germline gives CDR1 MNHEY, CDR2 SMNVEV (reference sequence). V shed 3 bases and J 8 bases; nucleotides not matched to a gene: 16.

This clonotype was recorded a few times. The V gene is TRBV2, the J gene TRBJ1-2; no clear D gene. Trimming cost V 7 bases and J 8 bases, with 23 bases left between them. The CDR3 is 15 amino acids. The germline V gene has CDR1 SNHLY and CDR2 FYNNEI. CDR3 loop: CASTTSPETLGGYTF. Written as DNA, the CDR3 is TGTGCCAGCACAACAAGTCCCGAAACCCTGGGGGGCTACACCTTC.

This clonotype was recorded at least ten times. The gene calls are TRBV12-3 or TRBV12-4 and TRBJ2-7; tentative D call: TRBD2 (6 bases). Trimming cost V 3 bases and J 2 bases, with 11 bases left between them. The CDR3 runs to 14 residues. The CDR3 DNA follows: TGTGCCAGCAGTTTCGGGGGAAACCCCTACGAGCAGTACTTC. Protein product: CASSFGGNPYEQYF.

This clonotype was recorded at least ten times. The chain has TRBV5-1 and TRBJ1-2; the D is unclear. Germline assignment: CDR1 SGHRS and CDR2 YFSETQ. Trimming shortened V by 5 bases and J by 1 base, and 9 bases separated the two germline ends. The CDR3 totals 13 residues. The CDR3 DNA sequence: TGCGCCAGCAGGACGGATTTTAACTATGGCTACACCTTC. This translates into CASRTDFNYGYTF.

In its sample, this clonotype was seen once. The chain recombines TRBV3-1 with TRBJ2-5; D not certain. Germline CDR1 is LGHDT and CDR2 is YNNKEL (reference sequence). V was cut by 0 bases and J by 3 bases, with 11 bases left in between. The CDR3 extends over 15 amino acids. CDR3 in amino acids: CASSQDLAQKETQYF. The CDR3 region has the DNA TGTGCCAGCAGCCAAGATCTGGCACAGAAAGAGACCCAGTACTTC.

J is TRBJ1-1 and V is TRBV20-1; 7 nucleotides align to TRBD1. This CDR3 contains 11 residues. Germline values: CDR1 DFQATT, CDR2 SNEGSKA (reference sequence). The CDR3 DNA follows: TGCAGGCCAGGGGGGAACACTGAAGCTTTCTTT. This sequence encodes CRPGGNTEAFF.

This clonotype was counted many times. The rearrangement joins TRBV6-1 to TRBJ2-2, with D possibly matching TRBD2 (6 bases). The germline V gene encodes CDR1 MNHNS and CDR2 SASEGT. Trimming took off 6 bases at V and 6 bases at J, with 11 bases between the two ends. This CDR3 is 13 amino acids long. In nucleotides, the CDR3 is TGTGCCAGCAGAGCTAGCGCGGCCGGGGAGCTGTTTTTT. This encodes CASRASAAGELFF.

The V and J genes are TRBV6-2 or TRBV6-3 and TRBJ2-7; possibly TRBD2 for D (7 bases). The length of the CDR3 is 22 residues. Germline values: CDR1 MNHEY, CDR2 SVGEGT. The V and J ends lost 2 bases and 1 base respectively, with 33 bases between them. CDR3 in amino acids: CASSYPPGSGTRSLRVSYEQYF. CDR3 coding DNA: TGTGCCAGCAGTTACCCCCCGGGGAGCGGGACACGAAGTCTACGAGTGTCCTACGAGCAGTACTTC.

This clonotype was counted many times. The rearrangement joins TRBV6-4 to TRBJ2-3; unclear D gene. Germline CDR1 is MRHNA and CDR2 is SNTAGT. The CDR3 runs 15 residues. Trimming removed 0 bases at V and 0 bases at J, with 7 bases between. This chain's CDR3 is CASSDSVGSTDTQYF. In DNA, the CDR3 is TGTGCCAGCAGTGACTCAGTGGGAAGCACAGATACGCAGTATTTT.

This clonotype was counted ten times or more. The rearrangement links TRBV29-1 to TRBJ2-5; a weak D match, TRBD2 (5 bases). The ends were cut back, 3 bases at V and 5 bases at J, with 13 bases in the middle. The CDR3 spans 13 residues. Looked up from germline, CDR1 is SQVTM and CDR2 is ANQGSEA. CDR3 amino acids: CSVERDPAETQYF. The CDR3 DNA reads TGCAGCGTTGAGAGGGATCCAGCTGAGACCCAGTACTTC. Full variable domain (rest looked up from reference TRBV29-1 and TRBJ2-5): SAVISQKPSRDICQRGTSLTIQCQVDSQVTMMFWYRQQPGQSLTLIATANQGSEATYESGFVIDKFPISRPNLTFSTLTVSNMSPEDSSIYLCSVERDPAETQYFGPGTRLLVL.

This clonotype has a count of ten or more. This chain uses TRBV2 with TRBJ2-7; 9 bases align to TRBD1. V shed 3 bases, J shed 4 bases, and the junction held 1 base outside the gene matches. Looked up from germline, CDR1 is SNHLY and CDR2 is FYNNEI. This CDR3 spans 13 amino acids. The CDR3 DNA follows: TGTGCCAGCAGTGAGGGGACAGGGTACGAGCAGTACTTC. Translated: CASSEGTGYEQYF.

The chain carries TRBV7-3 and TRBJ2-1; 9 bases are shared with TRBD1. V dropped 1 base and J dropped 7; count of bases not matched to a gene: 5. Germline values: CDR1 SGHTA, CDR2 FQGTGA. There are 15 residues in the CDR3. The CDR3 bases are TGTGCCAGCAGCTTAAACAGGGGGCGCATTAATGAGCAGTTCTTC. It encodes CASSLNRGRINEQFF.

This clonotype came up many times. The chain's CDR3 is CASSAGLAGGTSTDTQYF. CDR3 sequence (DNA): TGTGCCAGCAGCGCTGGACTAGCGGGGGGGACTAGCACAGATACGCAGTATTTT. V gene TRBV9 combines with J gene TRBJ2-3; 15 nucleotides line up with TRBD2. The CDR3 consists of 18 residues. V lost 3 bases and J lost 0; bases outside the gene matches: 5. The germline V gene has CDR1 SGDLS and CDR2 YYNGEE.

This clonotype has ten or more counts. CDR3 loop: CATRTGGNSPLHF. CDR3 nucleotides: TGTGCCACCAGGACAGGGGGCAATTCACCCCTCCACTTT. V gene TRBV10-3 combines with J gene TRBJ1-6; 11 bases agree with TRBD1. There are 13 residues in the CDR3. CDR1 ENHRY and CDR2 SYGVKD come from the germline V gene. V shed 10 bases, J shed 7 bases, and the junction held 3 bases outside the gene matches.

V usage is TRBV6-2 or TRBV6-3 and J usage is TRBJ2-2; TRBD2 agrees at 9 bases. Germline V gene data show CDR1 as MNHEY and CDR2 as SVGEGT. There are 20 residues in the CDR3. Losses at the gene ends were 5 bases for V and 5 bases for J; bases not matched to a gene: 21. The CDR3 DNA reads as TGTGCCAGCAGTCACCAGGGAAGCGGGAGGCCCCCCTGGTGGACCGGGGAGCTGTTTTTT. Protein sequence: CASSHQGSGRPPWWTGELFF.

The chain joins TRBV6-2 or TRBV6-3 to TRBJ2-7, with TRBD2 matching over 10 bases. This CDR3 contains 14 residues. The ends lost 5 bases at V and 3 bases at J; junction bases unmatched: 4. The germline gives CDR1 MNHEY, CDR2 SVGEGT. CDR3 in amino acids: CASSILAGYYEQYF. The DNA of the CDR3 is TGTGCCAGCAGTATACTAGCGGGGTACTACGAGCAGTACTTC.

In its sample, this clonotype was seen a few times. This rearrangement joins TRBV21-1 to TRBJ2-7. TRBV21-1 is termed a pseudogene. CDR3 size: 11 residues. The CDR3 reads CASSNSCEQYF. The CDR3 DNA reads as TGTGCCAGCAGCAATTCTTGCGAGCAGTACTTC.

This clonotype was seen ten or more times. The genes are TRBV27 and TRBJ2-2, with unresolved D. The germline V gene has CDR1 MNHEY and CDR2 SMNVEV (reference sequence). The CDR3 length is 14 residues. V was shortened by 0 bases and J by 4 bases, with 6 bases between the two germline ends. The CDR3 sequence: CASSLSGFTGELFF. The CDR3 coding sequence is TGTGCCAGCAGTTTATCAGGGTTCACCGGGGAGCTGTTTTTT.

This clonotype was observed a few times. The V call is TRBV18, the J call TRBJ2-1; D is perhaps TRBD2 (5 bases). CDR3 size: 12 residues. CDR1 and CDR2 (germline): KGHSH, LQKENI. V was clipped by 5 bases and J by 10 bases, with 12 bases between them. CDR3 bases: TGTGCCAGCTCATTCTACACGGGGGAGCAGTTCTTC. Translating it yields CASSFYTGEQFF. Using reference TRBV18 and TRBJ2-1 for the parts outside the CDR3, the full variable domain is NAGVMQNPRHLVRRRGQEARLRCSPMKGHSHVYWYRQLPEEGLKFMVYLQKENIIDESGMPKERFSAEFPKEGPSILRIQQVVRGDSAAYFCASSFYTGEQFFGPGTRLTVL.

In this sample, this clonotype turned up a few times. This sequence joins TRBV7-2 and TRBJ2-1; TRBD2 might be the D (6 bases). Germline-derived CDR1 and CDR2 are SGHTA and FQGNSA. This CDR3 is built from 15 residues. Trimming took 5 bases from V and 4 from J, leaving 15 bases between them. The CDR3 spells CASSLTAGPYNEQFF. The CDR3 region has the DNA TGTGCCAGCAGCCTGACCGCGGGGCCTTACAATGAGCAGTTCTTC.

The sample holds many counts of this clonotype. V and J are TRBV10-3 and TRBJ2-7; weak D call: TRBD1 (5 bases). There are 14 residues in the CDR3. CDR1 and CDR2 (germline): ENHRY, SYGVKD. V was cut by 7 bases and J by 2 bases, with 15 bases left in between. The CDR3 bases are TGTGCCATCAAGGCGTACGACAGTCCCTACGAGCAGTACTTC. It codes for CAIKAYDSPYEQYF.

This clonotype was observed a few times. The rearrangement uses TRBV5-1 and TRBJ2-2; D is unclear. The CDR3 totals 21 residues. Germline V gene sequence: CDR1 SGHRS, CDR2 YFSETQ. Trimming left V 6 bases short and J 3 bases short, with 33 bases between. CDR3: CASNFPDLRAKDRTDTGELFF. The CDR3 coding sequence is TGCGCCAGCAACTTCCCCGATCTCCGCGCAAAAGACCGAACCGACACCGGGGAGCTGTTTTTT.

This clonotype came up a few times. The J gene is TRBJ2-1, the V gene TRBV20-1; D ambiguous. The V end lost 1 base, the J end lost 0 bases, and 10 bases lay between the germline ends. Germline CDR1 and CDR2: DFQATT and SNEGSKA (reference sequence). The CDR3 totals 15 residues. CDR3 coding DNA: TGCAGTGCTAGAGGAGTCGGAGACTCCTACAATGAGCAGTTCTTC. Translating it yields CSARGVGDSYNEQFF.

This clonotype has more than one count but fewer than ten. The CDR3, as DNA: TGTGCCATCAGTGATCGGCGGGGGGACTACGAGCAGTACTTC. Amino acids: CAISDRRGDYEQYF. This chain links TRBV10-3 with TRBJ2-7, with 8 bases lining up with TRBD2. V was clipped by 3 bases and J by 3 bases; unmatched bases: 4. CDR3 length: 14 residues. CDR1 is ENHRY and CDR2 is SYGVKD in the germline V gene.

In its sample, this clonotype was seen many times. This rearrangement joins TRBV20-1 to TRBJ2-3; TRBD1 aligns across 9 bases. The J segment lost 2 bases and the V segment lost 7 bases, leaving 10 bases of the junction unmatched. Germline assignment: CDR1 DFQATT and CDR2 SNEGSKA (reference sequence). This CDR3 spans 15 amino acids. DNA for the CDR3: TGCAGTGTTAGCTCCGGGACAGGGATCACAGATACGCAGTATTTT. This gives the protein CSVSSGTGITDTQYF.

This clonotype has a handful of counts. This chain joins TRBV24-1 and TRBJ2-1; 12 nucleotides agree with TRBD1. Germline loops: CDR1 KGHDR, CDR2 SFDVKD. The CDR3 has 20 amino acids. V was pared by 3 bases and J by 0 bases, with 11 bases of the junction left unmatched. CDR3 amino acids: CATSDPPGQGASYSYNEQFF. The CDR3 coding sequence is TGTGCCACCAGTGATCCCCCGGGACAGGGGGCCTCCTACTCCTACAATGAGCAGTTCTTC.

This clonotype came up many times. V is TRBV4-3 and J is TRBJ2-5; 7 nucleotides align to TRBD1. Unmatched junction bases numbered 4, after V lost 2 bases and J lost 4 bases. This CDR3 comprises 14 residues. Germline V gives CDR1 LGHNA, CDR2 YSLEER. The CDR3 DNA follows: TGCGCCAGCAGCCAACGACAGGGCCGAGAGACCCAGTACTTC. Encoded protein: CASSQRQGRETQYF.

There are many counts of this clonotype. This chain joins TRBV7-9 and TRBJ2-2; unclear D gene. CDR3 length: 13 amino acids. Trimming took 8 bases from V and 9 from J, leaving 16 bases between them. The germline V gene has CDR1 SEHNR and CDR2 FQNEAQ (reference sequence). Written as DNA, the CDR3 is TGTGCCAGCCCGCCCAGTAGTAATCGGGAGCTGTTTTTT. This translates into CASPPSSNRELFF.

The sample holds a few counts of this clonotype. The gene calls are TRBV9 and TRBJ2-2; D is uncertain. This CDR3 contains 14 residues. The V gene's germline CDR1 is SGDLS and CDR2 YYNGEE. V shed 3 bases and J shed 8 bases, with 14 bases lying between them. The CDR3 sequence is CASSAQGVGGELFF. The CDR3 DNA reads TGTGCCAGCAGCGCACAAGGCGTGGGGGGGGAGCTGTTTTTT. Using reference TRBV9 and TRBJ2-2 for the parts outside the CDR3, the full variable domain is DSGVTQTPKHLITATGQRVTLRCSPRSGDLSVYWYQQSLDQGLQFLIQYYNGEERAKGNILERFSAQQFPDLHSELNLSSLELGDSALYFCASSAQGVGGELFFGEGSRLTVL.

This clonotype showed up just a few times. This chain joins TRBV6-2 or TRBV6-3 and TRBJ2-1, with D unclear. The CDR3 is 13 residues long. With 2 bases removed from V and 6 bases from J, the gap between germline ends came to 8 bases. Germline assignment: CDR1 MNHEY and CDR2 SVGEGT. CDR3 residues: CASSYRKLNEQFF. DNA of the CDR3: TGTGCCAGCAGTTACCGGAAGCTCAATGAGCAGTTCTTC.